This T cell receptor beta chain comes out of a study of T cell changes during pregnancy in multiple sclerosis. The data were produced by immunoSEQ multiplex PCR, yet TCRdb's version contains in-frame clones alone and is incomplete. The sample shows nearly 110,000 clones, roughly 89% of them seen only once. This CDR3 has 12 residues. The gene calls are TRBV21-1 and TRBJ1-3; the table calls TRBD1, which could not be checked here. TRBV21-1 corresponds to a pseudogene. The clonotype originates from a female donor with multiple sclerosis, enrolled in a pregnancy study. This material consisted of peripheral blood, taken before pregnancy. The CDR3 coding sequence is TGTGCCAGCAGCAGCAGGGGGTACACCATATATTTT. Its protein is CASSSRGYTIYF.